Following are 14 T cell receptor beta chains from one sample sequenced in a study of regulatory T cells in long-lasting Graves disease. Building the TCR beta libraries relied on iRepertoire HTBI primers, and CDR3 regions underwent Arm-PCR. TCRdb re-analysed the multiplex PCR reads in MiXCR, keeping a single row per CDR3 protein. The top ten hold around 30% of the sample, which has about 340,000 distinct CDR3 sequences, about 20% seen once. Time point indicated: persistent/refractory GD, antithyroid drugs over 5 years with positive TRAb. There was RNA extracted from PBMCs, and the TCR library was made from it. This specimen was peripheral blood mononuclear cells (PBMCs), taken when the disease was refractory, from a patient treated with antithyroid drugs. The receptors were sampled from a female donor with Graves disease.

This clonotype has a count of ten or more. This chain joins TRBV7-2 and TRBJ1-6; D gene unclear. Trimming took off 5 bases at V and 11 bases at J, with 13 bases between the two ends. CDR1 is SGHTA, CDR2 FQGNSA, per germline. The CDR3 runs 13 residues. CDR3 sequence: CASSPWAGTPLHF. The DNA of the CDR3 is TGTGCCAGCAGCCCCTGGGCGGGAACACCCCTCCACTTT.

This clonotype was picked up many times. The V gene is TRBV18, the J gene TRBJ2-7, with 7 bases matching TRBD1. V was pared by 3 bases and J by 3 bases, with 8 bases of the junction left unmatched. Germline loops: CDR1 KGHSH, CDR2 LQKENI. This CDR3 is 15 amino acids long. CDR3 sequence: CASSPATGISYEQYF. DNA of the CDR3: TGTGCCAGCTCACCTGCGACAGGGATAAGCTACGAGCAGTACTTC.

The CDR3 spells CASSLRGKLSPNTGELFF. CDR3 DNA sequence: TGTGCCAGCAGCTTAAGGGGGAAGTTGAGCCCGAACACCGGGGAGCTGTTTTTT. This chain links TRBV7-3 with TRBJ2-2; tentatively, D is TRBD1 or TRBD2 (5 bases each). CDR1 is SGHTA and CDR2 is FQGTGA in the germline V gene. V lost 1 base to trimming and J lost 0 bases, with 15 bases between them. The CDR3 is made up of 18 amino acids.

In its sample, this clonotype was seen a few times. The chain links TRBV12-3 or TRBV12-4 to TRBJ1-2; tentative D call: TRBD1 (5 bases). Trimming removed 1 base at V and 0 bases at J, with 12 bases between. The CDR3 spans 16 residues. CDR3 protein: CASSLVAGRANYGYTF. The CDR3 DNA is TGTGCCAGCAGTTTAGTGGCAGGGCGAGCTAACTATGGCTACACCTTC.

The chain recombines TRBV7-2 with TRBJ2-3, with D possibly being TRBD1 (6 bases). V lost 1 base to trimming and J lost 0 bases, with 8 bases between them. This CDR3 is built from 15 residues. In germline, CDR1 is SGHTA, CDR2 FQGNSA. CDR3 amino acids: CASSLGTGSTDTQYF. In DNA, the CDR3 is TGTGCCAGCAGCTTAGGTACAGGGAGCACAGATACGCAGTATTTT. Full variable domain (remainder filled in from reference TRBV7-2 and TRBJ2-3): GAGVSQSPSNKVTEKGKDVELRCDPISGHTALYWYRQSLGQGLEFLIYFQGNSAPDKSGLPSDRFSAERTGGSVSTLTIQRTQQEDSAVYLCASSLGTGSTDTQYFGPGTRLTVL.

This clonotype was detected many times. The CDR3 DNA reads TGTGCCAGCAGGGGAGCCGGACAGGGCGATAACTATGGCTACACCTTC. This gives the protein CASRGAGQGDNYGYTF. The chain uses TRBV28 and TRBJ1-2; 8 bases agree with TRBD1. Germline V lookup: CDR1 MDHEN, CDR2 SYDVKM. The V and J ends lost 6 bases and 1 base, in that order; junction bases with no gene match: 10. The CDR3 runs 16 residues.

Notes on this clonotype: This clone may be a read error of a much larger clone one base away. V gene TRBV6-2 or TRBV6-3 combines with J gene TRBJ1-1, with D tentatively TRBD1 (6 bases). V shed 1 base and J shed 1 base, with 16 bases lying between them. The CDR3 totals 17 residues. CDR1 is MNHEY and CDR2 is SVGEGT in the germline V gene. In DNA form, the CDR3 reads TGTGCCAGCAGTTACTTGCTTCCTTCCAGGGGGAACACTGAAGCTTTCTTT. Translated: CASSYLLPSRGNTEAFF.

The rearrangement links TRBV7-6 to TRBJ2-1, with 10 bases aligning to TRBD2. Germline lookup yields CDR1 SGHVS and CDR2 FNYEAQ. V gave up 5 bases and J gave up 7 bases; unmatched junction bases: 8. This CDR3 has 15 residues. The CDR3 loop reads CASSPIAGGRNEQFF. The CDR3 coding sequence is TGTGCCAGCAGCCCAATAGCGGGAGGTCGTAATGAGCAGTTCTTC.

This clonotype appeared many times. The V gene is TRBV10-3, the J gene TRBJ2-5; D is possibly TRBD1 (5 bases). V gave up 4 bases and J gave up 2 bases, with 8 bases separating them. The CDR3 has 13 residues. Germline CDR1 is ENHRY and CDR2 is SYGVKD. CDR3 in DNA: TGTGCCATCAGTGCGACAGATCAAGAGACCCAGTACTTC. Amino acids: CAISATDQETQYF.

The chain links TRBV7-7 to TRBJ2-5; 8 nucleotides agree with TRBD2. J lost 2 bases, V lost 6 bases, and 11 bases had no gene match. This CDR3 region has 16 residues. Germline CDR1 reads SSHAT; CDR2 reads FNYEAQ (reference sequence). CDR3 in amino acids: CASSRLRGGRQETQYF. The CDR3 DNA sequence: TGTGCCAGCAGTCGCCTACGGGGCGGGAGGCAAGAGACCCAGTACTTC. Full variable domain (outside the CDR3, taken from reference TRBV7-7 and TRBJ2-5): GAGVSQSPRYKVTKRGQDVTLRCDPISSHATLYWYQQALGQGPEFLTYFNYEAQPDKSGLPSDRFSAERPEGSISTLTIQRTEQRDSAMYRCASSRLRGGRQETQYFGPGTRLLVL.

The sample holds a few counts of this clonotype. The chain combines TRBV6-1 with TRBJ2-7; D possibly corresponds to TRBD2 (6 bases). The CDR3 consists of 15 residues. Per germline, CDR1 MNHNS and CDR2 SASEGT. V was cut by 8 bases and J by 2 bases, with 19 bases left in between. CDR3 loop: CASSEGTPTAYEQYF. CDR3 bases: TGTGCCAGCTCGGAGGGGACCCCTACGGCCTACGAGCAGTACTTC.

V usage is TRBV6-5 and J usage is TRBJ1-1; D is ambiguous. The CDR3 runs to 16 residues. Deletions cut 0 bases from V and 0 bases from J, with 11 bases between. Germline V gene lookup returns CDR1 MNHEY and CDR2 SVGAGI. This CDR3 reads CASSYSSSEVNTEAFF. The CDR3 coding sequence is TGTGCCAGCAGTTACTCCAGCTCCGAAGTGAACACTGAAGCTTTCTTT.

The chain couples TRBV20-1 to TRBJ1-2, with unresolved D. Germline loops: CDR1 DFQATT, CDR2 SNEGSKA (reference sequence). The CDR3 extends over 14 amino acids. Trimming took 0 bases from V and 5 from J, leaving 13 bases between them. CDR3 sequence: CSARDRIIGYGYTF. The CDR3, as DNA: TGCAGTGCTAGAGATCGAATCATAGGGTATGGCTACACCTTC.

In this sample, this clonotype turned up a few times. The chain combines TRBV19 with TRBJ2-7; 7 bases are shared with TRBD1. J was trimmed by 2 bases and V by 6 bases; bases with no gene match: 10. The CDR3 extends over 15 amino acids. Germline V gene sequence: CDR1 LNHDA, CDR2 SQIVND (reference sequence). The CDR3 region is CASSSDRLPPYEQYF. The CDR3 nucleotides read TGTGCCAGTAGCTCGGACAGGCTGCCACCCTACGAGCAGTACTTC. The entire variable domain, with the rest obtained from reference TRBV19 and TRBJ2-7, is as follows: DGGITQSPKYLFRKEGQNVTLSCEQNLNHDAMYWYRQDPGQGLRLIYYSQIVNDFQKGDIAEGYSVSREKKESFPLTVTSAQKNPTAFYLCASSSDRLPPYEQYFGPGTRLTVT.